This TCR beta chain derives from a study of T cell repertoires in cytomegalovirus infection. The overall study: HLA-B-restricted CMV epitopes that are well studied, plus recently identified HLA-C-restricted ones, were used by the study. Public TCR beta signature analysis indicated the presence of both CMV infection and matching HLA type.

Each CDR3 protein is one row after TCRdb ran MiXCR on the reads. The sample includes around 500,000 distinct CDR3 sequences, about two fifths seen only once; the top ten take roughly two fifths. In its sample, this clonotype was seen once. No antigen is known for it. In germline, CDR1 is SGHRS, CDR2 YFSETQ. CDR3 size: 16 residues. V was clipped by 4 bases and J by 5 bases; unmatched bases: 9. Study observations and caveats: The ex vivo response was dominated by HLA-C-restricted CMV-specific TCR beta clonotypes.

The sequence was obtained from a human donor in good health (CMV status not recorded). Some clones in this sample may be carry-over from other donors' samples. The sample consisted of cultured PBMCs, taken from culture after CMV antigen stimulation. J is TRBJ2-1 and V is TRBV5-1; 10 bases fit TRBD2. The CDR3 loop reads CASSGLAVNQNNEQFF. The DNA for the CDR3 is TGCGCCAGCAGCGGACTAGCGGTTAACCAAAACAATGAGCAGTTCTTC. Variable domain in full (rest from reference TRBV5-1 and TRBJ2-1): KAGVTQTPRYLIKTRGQQVTLSCSPISGHRSVSWYQQTPGQGLQFLFEYFSETQRNKGNFPGRFSGRQFSNSRSEMNVSTLELGDSALYLCASSGLAVNQNNEQFFGPGTRLTVL.